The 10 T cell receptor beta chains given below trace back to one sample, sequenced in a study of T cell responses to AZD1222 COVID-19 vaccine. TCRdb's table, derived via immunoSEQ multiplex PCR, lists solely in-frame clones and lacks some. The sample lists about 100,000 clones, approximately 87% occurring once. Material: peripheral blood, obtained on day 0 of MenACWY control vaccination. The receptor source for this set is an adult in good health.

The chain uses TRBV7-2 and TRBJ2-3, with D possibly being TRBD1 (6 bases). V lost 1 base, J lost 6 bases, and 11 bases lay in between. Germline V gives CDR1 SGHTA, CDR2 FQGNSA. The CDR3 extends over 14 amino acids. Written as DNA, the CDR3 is TGTGCCAGCAGCTTAGACAGGGCCAGTGATACGCAGTATTTT. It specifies CASSLDRASDTQYF. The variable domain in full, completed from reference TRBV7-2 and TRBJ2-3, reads GAGVSQSPSNKVTEKGKDVELRCDPISGHTALYWYRQSLGQGLEFLIYFQGNSAPDKSGLPSDRFSAERTGGSVSTLTIQRTQQEDSAVYLCASSLDRASDTQYFGPGTRLTVL.

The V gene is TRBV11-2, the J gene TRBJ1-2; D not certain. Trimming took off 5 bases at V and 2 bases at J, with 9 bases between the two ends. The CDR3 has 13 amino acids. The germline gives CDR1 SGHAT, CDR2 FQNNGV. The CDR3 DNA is TGTGCCAGCAGCCAAGACGTAAACTATGGCTACACCTTC. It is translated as CASSQDVNYGYTF.

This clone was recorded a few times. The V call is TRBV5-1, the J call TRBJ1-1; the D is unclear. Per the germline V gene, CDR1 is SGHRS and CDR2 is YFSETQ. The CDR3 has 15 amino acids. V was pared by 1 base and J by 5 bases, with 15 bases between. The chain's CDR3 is CASSLFGGSGTEAFF. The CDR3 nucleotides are TGCGCCAGCAGCTTGTTCGGAGGGAGTGGAACTGAAGCTTTCTTT. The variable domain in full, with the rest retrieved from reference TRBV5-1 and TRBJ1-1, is KAGVTQTPRYLIKTRGQQVTLSCSPISGHRSVSWYQQTPGQGLQFLFEYFSETQRNKGNFPGRFSGRQFSNSRSEMNVSTLELGDSALYLCASSLFGGSGTEAFFGQGTRLTVV.

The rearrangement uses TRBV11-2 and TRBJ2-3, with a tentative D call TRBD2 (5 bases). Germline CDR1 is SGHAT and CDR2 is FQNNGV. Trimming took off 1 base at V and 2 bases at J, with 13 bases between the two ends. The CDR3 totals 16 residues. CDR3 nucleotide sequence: TGTGCCAGCAGCTTAGGGGAGAGAAGGCCCACAGATACGCAGTATTTT. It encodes CASSLGERRPTDTQYF.

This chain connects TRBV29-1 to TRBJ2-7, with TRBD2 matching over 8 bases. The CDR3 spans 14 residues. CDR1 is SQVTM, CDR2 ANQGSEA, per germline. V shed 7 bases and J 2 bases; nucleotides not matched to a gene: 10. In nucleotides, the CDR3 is TGCAGCGCCGGGGCGGGACTAGTGCCCTACGAGCAGTACTTC. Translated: CSAGAGLVPYEQYF.

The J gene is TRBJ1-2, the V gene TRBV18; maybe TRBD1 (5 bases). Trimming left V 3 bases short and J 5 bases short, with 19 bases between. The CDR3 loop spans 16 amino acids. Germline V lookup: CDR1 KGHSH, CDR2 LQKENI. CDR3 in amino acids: CASSPEVGAGLYGYTF. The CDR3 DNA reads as TGTGCCAGCTCACCCGAGGTCGGGGCAGGACTTTATGGCTACACCTTC. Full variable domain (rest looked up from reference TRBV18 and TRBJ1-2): NAGVMQNPRHLVRRRGQEARLRCSPMKGHSHVYWYRQLPEEGLKFMVYLQKENIIDESGMPKERFSAEFPKEGPSILRIQQVVRGDSAAYFCASSPEVGAGLYGYTFGSGTRLTVV.

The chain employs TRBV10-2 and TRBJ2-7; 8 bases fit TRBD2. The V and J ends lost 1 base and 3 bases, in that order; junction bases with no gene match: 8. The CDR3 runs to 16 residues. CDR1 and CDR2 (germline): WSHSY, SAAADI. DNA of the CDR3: TGCGCCAGCAGTGAGTACGGTACTAGCGGCATCTACGAGCAGTACTTC. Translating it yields CASSEYGTSGIYEQYF.

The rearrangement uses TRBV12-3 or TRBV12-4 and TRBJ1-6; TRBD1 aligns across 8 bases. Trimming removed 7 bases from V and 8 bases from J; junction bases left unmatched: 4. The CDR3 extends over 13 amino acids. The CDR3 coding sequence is TGTGCCAGCACCCTGACAGGGGATTCACCCCTCCACTTT. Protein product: CASTLTGDSPLHF.

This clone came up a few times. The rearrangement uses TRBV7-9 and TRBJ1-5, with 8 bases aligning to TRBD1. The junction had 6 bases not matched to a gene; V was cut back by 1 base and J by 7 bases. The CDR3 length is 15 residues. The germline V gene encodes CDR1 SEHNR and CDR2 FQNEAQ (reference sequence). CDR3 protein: CASSLGGTGYQPQHF. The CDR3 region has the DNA TGTGCCAGCAGCTTAGGGGGGACAGGCTACCAGCCCCAGCATTTT.

CDR3 protein: CASSLGQGGFNEQFF. The CDR3 DNA follows: TGTGCCAGCAGCTTAGGACAGGGCGGTTTCAATGAGCAGTTCTTC. V is TRBV7-2 and J is TRBJ2-1; 7 bases agree with TRBD1. CDR3 length: 15 residues. V gave up 1 base and J gave up 6 bases; unmatched junction bases: 6. Germline loops: CDR1 SGHTA, CDR2 FQGNSA.